The next 5 T cell receptor beta chains were all read from a single sample in a study of T cell clones after liver transplantation (dated 2019 in TCRdb). Receptors were amplified or captured by the immunoSEQ multiplex PCR assay. As stored in TCRdb, this immuneACCESS dataset retains in-frame rearrangements with V and J assigned. A fraction of the clones does not appear; measured against another copy, unresolved V genes explain less than half of the discrepancy, and the remainder lacks a known reason. Present in this sample are roughly 20,000 clones, around 90% of which were seen just once. Under 15% of the sample is held by the ten biggest clonotypes. The sample's time point label, in plain terms: pre-transplant. Sequences were derived from CD8+ T cells from blood, sampled before liver transplant. These receptors were taken from a human donor who received a liver transplant.

The chain recombines TRBV7-9 with TRBJ2-7; 8 bases are a match to TRBD2. Trimming cost V 7 bases and J 3 bases; bases outside gene matches: 5. This CDR3 has 13 amino acids. In germline, CDR1 is SEHNR, CDR2 FQNEAQ (reference sequence). The CDR3 protein is CASNNGGGYEQYF. The CDR3 DNA follows: TGTGCCAGCAACAACGGGGGGGGCTACGAGCAGTACTTC. The whole variable domain, remainder taken from reference TRBV7-9 and TRBJ2-7, is DTGVSQNPRHKITKRGQNVTFRCDPISEHNRLYWYRQTLGQGPEFLTYFQNEAQLEKSRLLSDRFSAERPKGSFSTLEIQRTEQGDSAMYLCASNNGGGYEQYFGPGTRLTVT.

The CDR3 DNA sequence: TGTGCCAGTAGTCCCGGCCCCAGGGCCAACGAGCAGTACTTC. This sequence encodes CASSPGPRANEQYF. This sequence joins TRBV19 and TRBJ2-7; a possible D gene is TRBD1 (5 bases). This CDR3 contains 14 residues. V lost 5 bases to trimming and J lost 5 bases, with 16 bases between them. Germline CDR1 is LNHDA and CDR2 is SQIVND (reference sequence). The entire variable domain, with the rest obtained from reference TRBV19 and TRBJ2-7, is as follows: DGGITQSPKYLFRKEGQNVTLSCEQNLNHDAMYWYRQDPGQGLRLIYYSQIVNDFQKGDIAEGYSVSREKKESFPLTVTSAQKNPTAFYLCASSPGPRANEQYFGPGTRLTVT.

V gene TRBV27 combines with J gene TRBJ2-7; 10 positions agree with TRBD2. The length of the CDR3 is 15 residues. CDR1 is MNHEY, CDR2 SMNVEV, per germline (reference sequence). J was trimmed by 7 bases and V by 2 bases; bases with no gene match: 8. DNA for the CDR3: TGTGCCAGCAGTTTAACGGGACTAGCGCCCTGGGAGCAGTACTTC. It specifies CASSLTGLAPWEQYF.

This rearrangement joins TRBV7-6 to TRBJ2-2; D gene unclear. V was clipped by 3 bases and J by 5 bases, with 7 bases between them. This CDR3 region has 13 residues. The germline V gene has CDR1 SGHVS and CDR2 FNYEAQ. CDR3: CASSLMGTGELFF. The CDR3, as DNA: TGTGCCAGCAGCTTGATGGGTACCGGGGAGCTGTTTTTT.

This chain joins TRBV23-1 and TRBJ2-2; either TRBD1 or TRBD2 may supply D (5 bases each). TRBV23-1 is flagged as an ORF with uncertain function. The CDR3 has 18 residues. V was cut by 0 bases and J by 4 bases, with 18 bases left in between. CDR3 sequence reads: CASSQSRGQGLTTGELFF. CDR3 DNA: TGCGCCAGCAGTCAATCGAGAGGGCAGGGCCTAACCACCGGGGAGCTGTTTTTT.